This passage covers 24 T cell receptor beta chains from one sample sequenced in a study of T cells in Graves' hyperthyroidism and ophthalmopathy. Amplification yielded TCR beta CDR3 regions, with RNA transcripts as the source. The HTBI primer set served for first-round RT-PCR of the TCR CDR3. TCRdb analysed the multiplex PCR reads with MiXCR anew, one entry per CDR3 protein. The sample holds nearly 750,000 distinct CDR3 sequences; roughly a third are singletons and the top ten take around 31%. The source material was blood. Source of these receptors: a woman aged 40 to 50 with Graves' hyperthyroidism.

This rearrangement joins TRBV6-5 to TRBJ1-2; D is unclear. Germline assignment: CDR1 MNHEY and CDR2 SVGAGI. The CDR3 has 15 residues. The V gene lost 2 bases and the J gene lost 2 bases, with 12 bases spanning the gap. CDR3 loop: CASSYVLAENYGYTF. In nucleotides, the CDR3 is TGTGCCAGCAGTTACGTACTGGCAGAAAACTATGGCTACACCTTC.

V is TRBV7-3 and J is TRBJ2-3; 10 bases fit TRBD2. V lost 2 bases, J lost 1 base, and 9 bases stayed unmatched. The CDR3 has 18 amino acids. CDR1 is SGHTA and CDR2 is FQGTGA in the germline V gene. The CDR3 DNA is TGTGCCAGCAGCTTATACGCTAGCGGGAGTGGAGGCACAGATACGCAGTATTTT. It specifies CASSLYASGSGGTDTQYF. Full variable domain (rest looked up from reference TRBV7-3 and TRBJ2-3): GAGVSQTPSNKVTEKGKYVELRCDPISGHTALYWYRQSLGQGPEFLIYFQGTGAADDSGLPNDRFFAVRPEGSVSTLKIQRTERGDSAVYLCASSLYASGSGGTDTQYFGPGTRLTVL.

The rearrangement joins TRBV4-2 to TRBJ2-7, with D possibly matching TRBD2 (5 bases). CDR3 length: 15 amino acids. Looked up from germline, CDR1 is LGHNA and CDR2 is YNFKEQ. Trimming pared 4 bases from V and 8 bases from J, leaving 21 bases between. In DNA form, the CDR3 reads TGTGCCAGCAGCCCCCTGAGGGCGACGAGTAACAAGCAGTACTTC. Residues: CASSPLRATSNKQYF.

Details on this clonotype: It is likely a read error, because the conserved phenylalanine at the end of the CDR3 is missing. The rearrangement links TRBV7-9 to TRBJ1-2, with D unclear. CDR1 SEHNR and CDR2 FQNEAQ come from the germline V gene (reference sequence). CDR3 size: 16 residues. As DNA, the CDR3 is TGCGCCAGCAGCCAAGTCCTAGGGTTCAATAACTATGGCTACACCTCC. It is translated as CASSQVLGFNNYGYTS.

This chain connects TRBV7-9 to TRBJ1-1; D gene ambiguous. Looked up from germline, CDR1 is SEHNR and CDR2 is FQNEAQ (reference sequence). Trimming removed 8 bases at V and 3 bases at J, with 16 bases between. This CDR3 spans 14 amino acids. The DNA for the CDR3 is TGTGCCAGCGGACGAACATACCGGGACACTGAAGCTTTCTTT. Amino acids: CASGRTYRDTEAFF.

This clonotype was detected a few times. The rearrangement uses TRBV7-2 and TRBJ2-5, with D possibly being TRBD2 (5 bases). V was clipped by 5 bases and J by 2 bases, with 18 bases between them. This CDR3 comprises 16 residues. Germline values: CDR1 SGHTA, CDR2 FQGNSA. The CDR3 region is CASSVEMGVLQETQYF. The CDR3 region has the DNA TGTGCCAGCAGCGTAGAAATGGGAGTGTTACAAGAGACCCAGTACTTC.

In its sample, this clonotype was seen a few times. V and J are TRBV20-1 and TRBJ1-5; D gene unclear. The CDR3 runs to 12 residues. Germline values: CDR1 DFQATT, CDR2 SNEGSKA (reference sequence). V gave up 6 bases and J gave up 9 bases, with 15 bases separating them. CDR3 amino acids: CSAVRGLGPQHF. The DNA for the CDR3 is TGCAGTGCGGTCAGAGGCCTTGGGCCCCAGCATTTT.

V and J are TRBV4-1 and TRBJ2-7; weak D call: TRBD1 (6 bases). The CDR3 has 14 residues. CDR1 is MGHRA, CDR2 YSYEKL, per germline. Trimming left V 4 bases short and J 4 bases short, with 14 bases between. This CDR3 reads CASSPQRTEYEQYF. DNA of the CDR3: TGCGCCAGCAGCCCCCAAAGGACAGAGTACGAGCAGTACTTC.

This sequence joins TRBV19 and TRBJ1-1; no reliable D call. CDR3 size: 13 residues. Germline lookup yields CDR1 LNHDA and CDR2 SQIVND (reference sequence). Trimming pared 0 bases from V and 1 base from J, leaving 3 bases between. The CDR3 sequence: CASSIEENTEAFF. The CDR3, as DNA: TGTGCCAGTAGTATAGAGGAGAACACTGAAGCTTTCTTT.

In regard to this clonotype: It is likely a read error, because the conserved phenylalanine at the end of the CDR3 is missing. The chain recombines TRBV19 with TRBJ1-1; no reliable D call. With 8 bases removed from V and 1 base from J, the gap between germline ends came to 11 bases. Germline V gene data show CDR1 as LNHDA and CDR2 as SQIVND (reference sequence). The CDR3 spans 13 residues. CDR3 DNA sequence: TGTGCCAGTCAGGAAGTGACGAACACTGAAGCTTTCCTT. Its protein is CASQEVTNTEAFL.

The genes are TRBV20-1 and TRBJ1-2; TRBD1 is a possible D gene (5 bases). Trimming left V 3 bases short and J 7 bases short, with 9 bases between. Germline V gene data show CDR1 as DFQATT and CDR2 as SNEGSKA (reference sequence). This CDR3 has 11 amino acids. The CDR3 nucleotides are TGCAGTGCTAGGTGGGGCGTTGGCTACACCTTC. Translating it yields CSARWGVGYTF.

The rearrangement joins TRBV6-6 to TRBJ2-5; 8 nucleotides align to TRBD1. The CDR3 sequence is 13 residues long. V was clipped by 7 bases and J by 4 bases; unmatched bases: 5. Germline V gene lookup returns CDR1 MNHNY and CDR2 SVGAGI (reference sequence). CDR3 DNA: TGTGCCAGCACCACAGGGGGGAGAGAGACCCAGTACTTC. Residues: CASTTGGRETQYF.

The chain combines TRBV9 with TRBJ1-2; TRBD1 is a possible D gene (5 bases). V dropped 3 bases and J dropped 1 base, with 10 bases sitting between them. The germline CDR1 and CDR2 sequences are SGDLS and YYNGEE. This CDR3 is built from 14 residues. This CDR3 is CASSGGELNYGYTF. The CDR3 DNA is TGTGCCAGCAGCGGGGGGGAGCTTAACTATGGCTACACCTTC.

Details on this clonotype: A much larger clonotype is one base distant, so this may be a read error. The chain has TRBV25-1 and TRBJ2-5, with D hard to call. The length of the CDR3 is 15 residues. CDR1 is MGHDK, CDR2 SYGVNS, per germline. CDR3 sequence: CASSFTSTLQGTQYF. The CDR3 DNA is TGTGCCAGCAGTTTTACCTCGACATTGCAAGGGACCCAGTACTTC. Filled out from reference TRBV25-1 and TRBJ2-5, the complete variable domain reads EADIYQTPRYLVIGTGKKITLECSQTMGHDKMYWYQQDPGMELHLIHYSYGVNSTEKGDLSSESTVSRIRTEHFPLTLESARPSHTSQYLCASSFTSTLQGTQYFGPGTRLLVL.

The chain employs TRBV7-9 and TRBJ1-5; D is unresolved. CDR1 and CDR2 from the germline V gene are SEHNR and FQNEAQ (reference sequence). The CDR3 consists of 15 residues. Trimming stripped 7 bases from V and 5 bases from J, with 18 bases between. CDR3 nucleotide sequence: TGTGCCAGCACCTTGGGGTTTTCGAGGGATCAGCCCCAGCATTTT. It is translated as CASTLGFSRDQPQHF.

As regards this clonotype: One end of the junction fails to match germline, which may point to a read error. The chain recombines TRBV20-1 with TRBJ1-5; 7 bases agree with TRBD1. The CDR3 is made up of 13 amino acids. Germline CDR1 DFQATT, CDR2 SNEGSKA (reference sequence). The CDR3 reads CSAPDRLFQAQHF. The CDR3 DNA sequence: TGCAGTGCCCCGGACAGGCTGTTTCAGGCCCAGCATTTT.

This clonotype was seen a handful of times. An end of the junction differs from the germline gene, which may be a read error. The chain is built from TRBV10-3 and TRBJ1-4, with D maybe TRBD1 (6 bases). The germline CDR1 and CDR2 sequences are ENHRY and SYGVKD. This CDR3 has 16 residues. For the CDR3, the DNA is TGTGCCAGCAGTTACGTCGCGGCAGGGGTGGGTGAAAAACTGTTTTTT. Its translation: CASSYVAAGVGEKLFF.

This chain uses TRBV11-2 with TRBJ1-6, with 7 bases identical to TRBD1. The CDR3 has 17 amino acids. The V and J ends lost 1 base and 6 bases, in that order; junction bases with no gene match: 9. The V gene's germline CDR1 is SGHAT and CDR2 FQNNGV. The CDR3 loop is CASSLAPGQIANSPLHF. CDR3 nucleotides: TGTGCCAGCAGCTTAGCGCCGGGACAGATAGCTAATTCACCCCTCCACTTT.

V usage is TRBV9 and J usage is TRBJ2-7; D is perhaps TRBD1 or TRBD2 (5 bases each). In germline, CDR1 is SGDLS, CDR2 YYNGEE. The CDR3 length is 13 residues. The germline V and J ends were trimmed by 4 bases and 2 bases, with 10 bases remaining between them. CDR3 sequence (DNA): TGTGCCAGCAGCCCGGGACGCCCCTACGAGCAGTACTTC. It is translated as CASSPGRPYEQYF.

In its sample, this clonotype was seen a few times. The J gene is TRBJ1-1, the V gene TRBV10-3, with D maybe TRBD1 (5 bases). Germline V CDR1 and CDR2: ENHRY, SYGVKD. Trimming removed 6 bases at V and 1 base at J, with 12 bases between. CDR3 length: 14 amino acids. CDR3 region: CAISLGQGNTEAFF. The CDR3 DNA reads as TGTGCCATCAGCCTAGGACAAGGGAACACTGAAGCTTTCTTT.

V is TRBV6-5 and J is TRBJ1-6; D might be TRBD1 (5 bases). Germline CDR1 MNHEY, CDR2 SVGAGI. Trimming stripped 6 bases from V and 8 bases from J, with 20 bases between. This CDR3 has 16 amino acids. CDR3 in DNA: TGTGCCAGCAGCTCGGGACGGCCACTGTTAGATTCACCCCTCCACTTT. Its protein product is CASSSGRPLLDSPLHF.

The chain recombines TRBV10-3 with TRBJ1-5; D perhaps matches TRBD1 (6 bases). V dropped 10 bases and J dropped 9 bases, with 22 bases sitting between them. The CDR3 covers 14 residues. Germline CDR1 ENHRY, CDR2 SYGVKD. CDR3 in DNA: TGTGCCAGCAGGGAATACAGGGATCGGACGCCCCAGCATTTT. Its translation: CASREYRDRTPQHF.

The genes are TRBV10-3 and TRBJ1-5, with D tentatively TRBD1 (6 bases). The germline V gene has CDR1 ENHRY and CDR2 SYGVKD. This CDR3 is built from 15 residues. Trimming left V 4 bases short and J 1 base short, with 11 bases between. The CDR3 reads CAISGGGGSNQPQHF. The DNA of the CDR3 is TGTGCCATCAGTGGGGGGGGCGGGAGCAATCAGCCCCAGCATTTT.

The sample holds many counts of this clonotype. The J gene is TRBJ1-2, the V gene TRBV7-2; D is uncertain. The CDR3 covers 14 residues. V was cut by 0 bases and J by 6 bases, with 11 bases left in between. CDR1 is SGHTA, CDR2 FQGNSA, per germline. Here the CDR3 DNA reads TGTGCCAGCAGCTTAGCCACGGACCGCAATGGCTACACCTTC. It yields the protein CASSLATDRNGYTF.